These 4 T cell receptor beta chains were all obtained from the same sample, sequenced in a study of shared clonotypes between healthy human individuals. Here immunoSEQ multiplex PCR was the method, and the copy in TCRdb shows in-frame clones only, minus some. The profile shows approximately 1.1 million clones, approximately 80% of them singletons. The specimen sequenced was memory CD4+ T cells from PBMCs. Described subset: CD45RA-negative fraction. The source is a man between 18 and 35 years old in good health. Some clones in this sample may be carry-over from other donors' samples.

J is TRBJ1-5 and V is TRBV7-8; no firm D call. Trimming took off 2 bases at V and 0 bases at J, with 14 bases between the two ends. CDR3 length: 17 residues. CDR1 is SGHVS, CDR2 FQNEAQ, per germline. The CDR3 region has the DNA TGTGCCAGCAGCTTAAGTTATAGAGTAGGTAGCAATCAGCCCCAGCATTTT. Amino acids: CASSLSYRVGSNQPQHF.

The chain recombines TRBV5-7 with TRBJ1-3; D is uncertain. TRBV5-7 is placed among ORFs of uncertain function. V was pared by 4 bases and J by 4 bases, with 9 bases between. The CDR3 covers 13 residues. In nucleotides, the CDR3 is TGTGCCAGCAGCCCCTGTTTGGGAAACACCATATATTTT. Amino acid sequence: CASSPCLGNTIYF.

As for this clone: Other DNA sequences of this sample code for an identical CDR3. V and J are TRBV5-1 and TRBJ2-2; possibly TRBD2 for D (5 bases). Germline loops: CDR1 SGHRS, CDR2 YFSETQ. CDR3 size: 16 residues. The V end lost 0 bases, the J end lost 0 bases, and 9 bases lay between the germline ends. CDR3 amino acids: CASSLVVGANTGELFF. The DNA of the CDR3 is TGCGCCAGCAGCTTGGTCGTGGGAGCGAACACCGGGGAGCTGTTTTTT.

The chain uses TRBV27 and TRBJ2-7; weak D call: TRBD1 (6 bases). There are 16 residues in the CDR3. V lost 5 bases and J lost 0, with 17 bases in between. Per the germline V gene, CDR1 is MNHEY and CDR2 is SMNVEV (reference sequence). CDR3 in amino acids: CASSGAGTPFSYEQYF. The CDR3 DNA sequence: TGTGCCAGCAGTGGGGCCGGGACACCGTTCTCCTACGAGCAGTACTTC.